The 21 T cell receptor beta chains in this list originate from one sample, sequenced in a study of vaccination and CD4 T cells after COVID-19. Treatment: roughly 11-day PBMC culture with coronavirus spike peptide pools or control peptides (ViraFEST assay). Unexposed donor CD4+ T cells predated the COVID-19 pandemic, collected 2011-2018. No cognate antigen is known for these TCRs. Sequence data for DNA of cultured CD4+ T cells were generated by the Oncomine TCR Beta short-read assay. Genomic DNA was isolated from cultured CD4+ T cells. TCRdb ran MiXCR on the PCR reads and lists one entry per CDR3 protein. The table lists some 10,000 distinct CDR3 sequences, about 35% of them singletons. Source material: CD4+ T cells from blood, cultured in vitro. The receptors originated from a human donor in good health.

The chain combines TRBV27 with TRBJ2-1; TRBD2 aligns across 9 bases. The CDR3 sequence is 14 residues long. Looked up from germline, CDR1 is MNHEY and CDR2 is SMNVEV (reference sequence). V was pared by 8 bases and J by 7 bases, with 9 bases of the junction left unmatched. CDR3 protein: CASRDSGSPNEQFF. The CDR3 coding sequence is TGTGCCAGCCGGGATAGCGGGAGCCCGAATGAGCAGTTCTTC.

This chain joins TRBV10-3 and TRBJ2-3, with 8 positions matching TRBD2. V lost 3 bases, J lost 1 base, and 3 bases stayed unmatched. Germline V gene sequence: CDR1 ENHRY, CDR2 SYGVKD. CDR3 length: 15 amino acids. CDR3 region: CAISEPGGGTDTQYF. The CDR3 DNA sequence: TGTGCCATCAGTGAACCGGGGGGGGGCACAGATACGCAGTATTTT.

The chain uses TRBV7-3 and TRBJ1-1; D not certain. This CDR3 region has 13 residues. V lost 4 bases, J lost 0 bases, and 6 bases lay in between. Germline V gene lookup returns CDR1 SGHTA and CDR2 FQGTGA. The CDR3 sequence: CASSSQMNTEAFF. CDR3 bases: TGTGCCAGCAGCTCTCAGATGAACACTGAAGCTTTCTTT. Full variable domain (outside the CDR3, taken from reference TRBV7-3 and TRBJ1-1): GAGVSQTPSNKVTEKGKYVELRCDPISGHTALYWYRQSLGQGPEFLIYFQGTGAADDSGLPNDRFFAVRPEGSVSTLKIQRTERGDSAVYLCASSSQMNTEAFFGQGTRLTVV.

This rearrangement joins TRBV10-3 to TRBJ2-7, with 9 positions matching TRBD1. J lost 7 bases, V lost 2 bases, and 9 bases had no gene match. The CDR3 totals 15 residues. CDR1 and CDR2 from the germline V gene are ENHRY and SYGVKD. The CDR3 region has the DNA TGTGCCATCAGTGAGAGGGACAGGGCGCCTTGGGAGCAGTACTTC. Translated: CAISERDRAPWEQYF.

The chain recombines TRBV5-1 with TRBJ2-3, with unresolved D. Per germline, CDR1 SGHRS and CDR2 YFSETQ. This CDR3 contains 15 residues. V lost 6 bases, J lost 0 bases, and 14 bases lay in between. The CDR3, as DNA: TGCGCCAGCACCCGTGGCGTCCCGAGCACAGATACGCAGTATTTT. Its protein product is CASTRGVPSTDTQYF.

This clonotype turned up a few times. The chain is built from TRBV28 and TRBJ1-6; a weak D match, TRBD1 (6 bases). In germline, CDR1 is MDHEN, CDR2 SYDVKM. The CDR3 loop spans 13 amino acids. Trimming pared 3 bases from V and 10 bases from J, leaving 10 bases between. CDR3 coding DNA: TGTGCCAGCAGTTTCAGGGGTGAGTCACCCCTCCACTTT. Translating gives CASSFRGESPLHF. The full variable domain, rest sourced from reference TRBV28 and TRBJ1-6, is DVKVTQSSRYLVKRTGEKVFLECVQDMDHENMFWYRQDPGLGLRLIYFSYDVKMKEKGDIPEGYSVSREKKERFSLILESASTNQTSMYLCASSFRGESPLHFGNGTRLTVT.

This clonotype has only a few counts. This rearrangement joins TRBV24-1 to TRBJ1-5; no clear D gene. Germline assignment: CDR1 KGHDR and CDR2 SFDVKD. Trimming removed 6 bases from V and 4 bases from J, with 9 bases in between. The CDR3 spans 13 residues. The CDR3 here is CATSSPGNQPQHF. DNA of the CDR3: TGTGCCACCAGTTCACCTGGAAATCAGCCCCAGCATTTT.

This clonotype has just a few counts. The chain carries TRBV7-9 and TRBJ2-7; 13 bases match TRBD2. The germline CDR1 and CDR2 sequences are SEHNR and FQNEAQ (reference sequence). The CDR3 length is 17 residues. Trimming took 2 bases from V and 2 from J; bases not matched to a gene: 6. CDR3 nucleotide sequence: TGTGCCAGCAGCTTAAGGGCCGGGACTAGCGGGACCTACGAGCAGTACTTC. This encodes CASSLRAGTSGTYEQYF.

The rearrangement joins TRBV6-1 to TRBJ1-3, with 7 bases identical to TRBD1. Germline V CDR1 and CDR2: MNHNS, SASEGT. The CDR3 covers 16 residues. J lost 2 bases, V lost 8 bases, and 12 bases had no gene match. CDR3 region: CASAGTRQGAGNTIYF. DNA for the CDR3: TGTGCCAGCGCAGGGACCAGACAGGGCGCTGGAAACACCATATATTTT.

A few counts support this clonotype. This chain uses TRBV5-1 with TRBJ1-1; D uncertain. CDR3 size: 13 residues. The V and J ends lost 6 bases and 3 bases respectively, with 12 bases between them. From germline, CDR1 is SGHRS and CDR2 YFSETQ. For the CDR3, the DNA is TGCGCCAGCAACCCGGGTATGGACACTGAAGCTTTCTTT. As protein: CASNPGMDTEAFF.

The V call is TRBV24-1, the J call TRBJ2-2; 9 nucleotides match TRBD1. Germline loops: CDR1 KGHDR, CDR2 SFDVKD. The CDR3 extends over 17 amino acids. The ends lost 3 bases at V and 1 base at J; junction bases unmatched: 5. CDR3 nucleotide sequence: TGTGCCACCAGTGATCTGGGACAGGGAGTGAACACCGGGGAGCTGTTTTTT. It codes for CATSDLGQGVNTGELFF.

The J gene is TRBJ1-3, the V gene TRBV10-3; D unclear. The V end lost 7 bases, the J end lost 0 bases, and 7 bases lay between the germline ends. The CDR3 is 13 residues long. Germline CDR1 reads ENHRY; CDR2 reads SYGVKD. CDR3 amino acids: CAITGGSGNTIYF. The CDR3 region has the DNA TGTGCCATCACAGGTGGCTCTGGAAACACCATATATTTT.

This clonotype showed up just a few times. V gene TRBV20-1 combines with J gene TRBJ2-5, with D perhaps assigned TRBD1 or TRBD2 (6 bases each). The germline V gene encodes CDR1 DFQATT and CDR2 SNEGSKA (reference sequence). This CDR3 is 13 amino acids long. V lost 6 bases, J lost 5 bases, and 16 bases lay in between. The CDR3 coding sequence is TGCAGTGCGCCGGGGGCCGGCGGGGAGACCCAGTACTTC. It yields the protein CSAPGAGGETQYF.

The rearrangement links TRBV5-1 to TRBJ1-1; D remains unclear. V was pared by 4 bases and J by 7 bases, with 11 bases between. CDR1 and CDR2 (germline): SGHRS, YFSETQ. This CDR3 has 12 amino acids. CDR3 protein: CASSKTLDEAFF. CDR3 nucleotides: TGCGCCAGCAGCAAGACACTGGATGAAGCTTTCTTT.

This clonotype was counted a single time. The chain has TRBV20-1 and TRBJ2-7, with D perhaps being TRBD1 or TRBD2 (5 bases each). Germline V gene data show CDR1 as DFQATT and CDR2 as SNEGSKA (reference sequence). Trimming removed 6 bases from V and 1 base from J, with 16 bases in between. This CDR3 is built from 14 residues. CDR3 region: CSAQKRGESYEQYF. In nucleotides, the CDR3 is TGCAGTGCCCAAAAGAGAGGGGAGTCCTACGAGCAGTACTTC.

The rearrangement uses TRBV7-8 and TRBJ2-5, with TRBD2 matching over 9 bases. V trimming: 6 bases; J trimming: 2 bases; junction bases outside the gene matches: 13. The CDR3 contains 17 residues. Germline loops: CDR1 SGHVS, CDR2 FQNEAQ. CDR3 residues: CASSSGGGLASQETQYF. DNA for the CDR3: TGTGCCAGCAGTTCAGGGGGTGGACTAGCGAGTCAAGAGACCCAGTACTTC.

The rearrangement links TRBV7-2 to TRBJ2-5; D is ambiguous. The germline V and J ends were trimmed by 5 bases and 5 bases, with 12 bases remaining between them. Germline V lookup: CDR1 SGHTA, CDR2 FQGNSA. This CDR3 has 13 residues. Here the CDR3 DNA reads TGTGCCAGCAGCCTGAGTCTCGGGGAGACCCAGTACTTC. Its translation is CASSLSLGETQYF.

The rearrangement joins TRBV11-2 to TRBJ2-5, with D unclear. The length of the CDR3 is 15 residues. V lost 1 base and J 0 bases, leaving 9 bases between the germline ends. Germline V gene sequence: CDR1 SGHAT, CDR2 FQNNGV. The CDR3 reads CASSLVPQYQETQYF. The CDR3 coding sequence is TGTGCCAGCAGCTTAGTCCCCCAGTACCAAGAGACCCAGTACTTC.

The CDR3 bases are TGTGCCAGCAGTCAACCCGGGACAGGGGGCGCTGGCTACACCTTC. Translation: CASSQPGTGGAGYTF. The chain combines TRBV27 with TRBJ1-2; 12 bases agree with TRBD1. Trimming removed 5 bases from V and 7 bases from J; junction bases left unmatched: 8. The CDR3 is 15 residues long. The germline gives CDR1 MNHEY, CDR2 SMNVEV (reference sequence).

This clonotype was counted between two and nine times. J is TRBJ1-6 and V is TRBV27, with unresolved D. CDR3 length equals 14 residues. Per the germline V gene, CDR1 is MNHEY and CDR2 is SMNVEV (reference sequence). V dropped 1 base and J dropped 4 bases, with 5 bases sitting between them. The CDR3 nucleotides are TGTGCCAGCAGTTTATTATCTTATAATTCACCCCTCCACTTT. This encodes CASSLLSYNSPLHF.

V gene TRBV7-9 combines with J gene TRBJ1-6; 9 bases agree with TRBD1. Germline CDR1 and CDR2: SEHNR and FQNEAQ (reference sequence). Trimming took 6 bases from V and 13 from J; bases not matched to a gene: 10. There are 14 residues in the CDR3. The CDR3 protein is CASSAGQGHVPLHF. The CDR3 DNA reads TGTGCCAGCAGTGCGGGACAGGGACATGTCCCCCTCCACTTT.